This T cell receptor (beta chain) emerged from a study of blood T cells in healthy people across ages. Primers used in a second PCR of about 7 to 12 cycles were a sample-barcoded 5' primer and a J-beta primer mix. TCRdb reprocessed the 5' RACE reads with MiXCR, giving one entry per CDR3 protein. Here the sample spans 780,000 or so distinct CDR3 sequences, about 56% being singletons. CDR1 and CDR2 from the germline V gene are MNHEY and SMNVEV (reference sequence). The length of the CDR3 is 13 residues. With 8 bases removed from V and 5 bases from J, the gap between germline ends came to 13 bases. Input material: blood. The clonotype was recovered from a middle-aged man in good health. The rearrangement links TRBV27 to TRBJ1-5; D possibly corresponds to TRBD1 (6 bases). DNA of the CDR3: TGTGCCAGCCTCAAGGGGGAATATCAGCCCCAGCATTTT. This codes for CASLKGEYQPQHF.